The entry that follows covers one T cell receptor (beta chain) sequence. The antigen is unknown. Repertoires were generated with immunoSEQ multiplex PCR, while TCRdb's copy carries only in-frame clones and drops some. The repertoire holds 35,000 to 40,000 clones, with roughly 71% as singletons. Germline assignment: CDR1 MDHEN and CDR2 SYDVKM. Trimming left V 1 base short and J 5 bases short, with 14 bases between. CDR3 length equals 16 residues. Time point denoted: week 47, end of study. One vaccine dose held 300 ug of mutant IDH1 20-mer peptide and came with topical imiquimod. Donors had new WHO grade 3 or 4 IDH1-mutant, ATRX-lost astrocytomas. The data were obtained in a study of a mutant IDH1 vaccine in newly diagnosed glioma. The wider study: Onset of vaccination occurred 4-6 weeks following radiotherapy alone, or with temozolomide cycles. The therapy given earlier, which was standard therapy, consisted of radiotherapy, temozolomide, or both, and most of the patients received both.

V and J are TRBV28 and TRBJ1-4; no clear D gene. The source of this sequence is a man aged 35 to 55 with glioma. The material sequenced was PBMCs, taken from a glioma patient whose treatment included an IDH1 peptide vaccine. CDR3 sequence reads: CASSLSRRADNEKLFF. The CDR3 DNA reads as TGTGCCAGCAGTTTATCACGGCGGGCGGACAATGAAAAACTGTTTTTT. Full variable domain (rest looked up from reference TRBV28 and TRBJ1-4): DVKVTQSSRYLVKRTGEKVFLECVQDMDHENMFWYRQDPGLGLRLIYFSYDVKMKEKGDIPEGYSVSREKKERFSLILESASTNQTSMYLCASSLSRRADNEKLFFGSGTQLSVL.